Listed here are 12 T cell receptor beta chains from one sample, sequenced in a study of resident and recirculating memory T cells in vitiligo. Profiled with immunoSEQ multiplex PCR; TCRdb holds only in-frame clones, not every one. This table has 70,000 to 75,000 clones, approximately 90% appearing once. Sequenced: blood. The receptors stem from a male donor with vitiligo.

The chain is built from TRBV9 and TRBJ2-7; 9 bases fit TRBD2. The CDR3 extends over 15 amino acids. Germline CDR1 SGDLS, CDR2 YYNGEE. V lost 3 bases and J lost 2; bases outside the gene matches: 6. CDR3 amino acids: CASSAGGGGAYEQYF. The CDR3 nucleotides read TGTGCCAGCAGCGCCGGGGGCGGGGGGGCCTACGAGCAGTACTTC.

The J gene is TRBJ1-1, the V gene TRBV12-5, with D possibly being TRBD1 (5 bases). Deletions cut 6 bases from V and 5 bases from J, with 16 bases between. This CDR3 has 14 amino acids. In germline, CDR1 is LGHNT, CDR2 FRNRAP. In DNA form, the CDR3 reads TGTGCTAGTGGGGACACCCCGTTTGGGACTGAAGCTTTCTTT. Translated, it gives CASGDTPFGTEAFF.

The chain links TRBV10-2 to TRBJ1-2; TRBD1 matches at 11 bases. V was pared by 1 base and J by 1 base, with 5 bases of the junction left unmatched. The CDR3 is 17 amino acids. Germline CDR1 is WSHSY and CDR2 is SAAADI. DNA for the CDR3: TGCGCCAGCAGTGAGTGGGGACAGGGGGTCGGTAACTATGGCTACACCTTC. Amino acid sequence: CASSEWGQGVGNYGYTF.

The V and J genes are TRBV30 and TRBJ1-1; weak D call: TRBD1 (6 bases). V was trimmed by 4 bases and J by 5 bases, leaving 14 bases between them. Germline V gene sequence: CDR1 GTSNPN, CDR2 SVGIG (reference sequence). The CDR3 spans 13 residues. CDR3 bases: TGTGCCTGGATCCGCACAGGGCAAACTGAAGCTTTCTTT. Its translation: CAWIRTGQTEAFF.

The chain has TRBV7-3 and TRBJ2-1, with 8 bases fitting TRBD2. V gave up 5 bases and J gave up 4 bases; unmatched junction bases: 22. The V gene's germline CDR1 is SGHTA and CDR2 FQGTGA. The CDR3 is 20 amino acids. The CDR3 DNA reads as TGTGCCAGCAGCCCTCAGGTCCCAGCGGGGGCGCCCACTCGTTACAATGAGCAGTTCTTC. This codes for CASSPQVPAGAPTRYNEQFF.

V and J are TRBV30 and TRBJ2-7, with 8 bases that match TRBD1. The ends lost 4 bases at V and 2 bases at J; junction bases unmatched: 4. Looked up from germline, CDR1 is GTSNPN and CDR2 is SVGIG (reference sequence). The CDR3 runs 13 residues. CDR3 region: CAWNRGSAYEQYF. CDR3 coding DNA: TGTGCCTGGAACAGGGGGAGCGCCTACGAGCAGTACTTC.

The chain uses TRBV4-3 and TRBJ1-2, with 7 nucleotides matching TRBD1. V dropped 0 bases and J dropped 5; count of bases not matched to a gene: 6. The CDR3 extends over 15 amino acids. Germline CDR1 is LGHNA and CDR2 is YSLEER. The CDR3 DNA reads TGCGCCAGCAGCCAAGAGGGACAGTCCATTTATGGCTACACCTTC. It codes for CASSQEGQSIYGYTF.

This chain links TRBV12-5 with TRBJ1-6; D call uncertain. Per the germline V gene, CDR1 is LGHNT and CDR2 is FRNRAP. This CDR3 is built from 18 residues. V lost 9 bases to trimming and J lost 0 bases, with 21 bases between them. The CDR3 nucleotides are TGTGCTAGCGCCCAAAATGGCCACGCCATCTCCTATAATTCACCCCTCCACTTT. Its translation is CASAQNGHAISYNSPLHF.

V is TRBV28 and J is TRBJ2-1, with 12 bases identical to TRBD2. Per germline, CDR1 MDHEN and CDR2 SYDVKM. The CDR3 is 16 amino acids. V lost 7 bases, J lost 3 bases, and 7 bases stayed unmatched. This CDR3 reads CASTSSGGAFYNEQFF. Here the CDR3 DNA reads TGTGCCAGCACTTCTAGCGGGGGGGCGTTCTACAATGAGCAGTTCTTC.

The chain is built from TRBV11-1 and TRBJ1-2; 10 bases map to TRBD1. This CDR3 is 15 amino acids long. The V segment lost 5 bases and the J segment 4 bases; nucleotides outside the gene matches: 7. Germline CDR1 reads SGHAT; CDR2 reads FQDESV (reference sequence). CDR3 amino acids: CASSTGQGFLYGYTF. The CDR3 region has the DNA TGTGCCAGCAGCACGGGACAGGGGTTCCTCTATGGCTACACCTTC.

J is TRBJ1-6 and V is TRBV19; 7 bases fit TRBD1. CDR1 and CDR2 from the germline V gene are LNHDA and SQIVND (reference sequence). The CDR3 extends over 17 amino acids. V lost 4 bases and J lost 5; bases outside the gene matches: 11. This CDR3 reads CASSTRRDSSNNSPLHF. The CDR3 coding sequence is TGTGCCAGTAGTACGCGCCGGGACAGCAGCAATAATTCACCCCTCCACTTT.

This clone was seen a few times. V and J are TRBV5-4 and TRBJ1-4; 10 nucleotides align to TRBD1. Germline CDR1 SGHNT, CDR2 YYREEE (reference sequence). The CDR3 totals 16 residues. The ends lost 4 bases at V and 8 bases at J; junction bases unmatched: 11. Here the CDR3 reads CASSQDYGTGDEKLFF. The CDR3 region has the DNA TGTGCCAGCAGCCAAGATTACGGGACAGGGGACGAAAAACTGTTTTTT.